This note documents a single TCR beta chain sequence. Its target is unknown. The CDR3 sequence is 14 residues long. V shed 4 bases, J shed 10 bases, and the junction held 6 bases outside the gene matches. Germline values: CDR1 SGHDT, CDR2 YYEEEE. This record belongs to a study of T cells after yellow fever vaccination. Findings and caveats of the study: The secondary response was weaker but peaked faster, day 5 versus 15.

TCRdb reprocessed the 5' RACE reads via MiXCR and lists one record per CDR3 protein. Of 620,000 or so distinct CDR3 sequences in the sample, 17% are singletons; the top ten hold around 16%. This TCR derives from a young man who received the YFV17D yellow fever vaccine. V usage is TRBV5-6 and J usage is TRBJ1-6, with TRBD1 matching over 9 bases. The sample here was PBMCs, taken 5 to 6 days after the first yellow fever vaccination. CDR3 DNA sequence: TGTGCCAGCAGCCACAGGGGGCTAGGCTCACCCCTCCACTTT. Protein product: CASSHRGLGSPLHF.